A single sample is the source of the 26 T cell receptor beta chains below, sequenced in a study of blood T cells in healthy people across ages (dated by TCRdb to 2015 to 2017). The library was obtained by 5' RACE. Instrument used: Illumina HiSeq 2500. A second PCR of roughly 7 to 12 cycles was run with a J-beta primer mix and a sample-barcoded 5' primer. The public sequencing data were trimmed at Q25 with fastp and processed into clonotypes with MiXCR by TCRdb, which kept only in-frame beta chains. Each CDR3 protein appears once, grouped with its most common genes and DNA. The sample contains hundreds of thousands of distinct CDR3 sequences, around 21% of them found a single time. Together, the top ten hold about 3.6% of the sample. The specimen was blood. The receptor set was obtained from a man aged 70 or older in good health.

V usage is TRBV20-1 and J usage is TRBJ1-2; no clear D. Trimming stripped 1 base from V and 1 base from J, with 7 bases between. The CDR3 extends over 13 amino acids. Per the germline V gene, CDR1 is DFQATT and CDR2 is SNEGSKA (reference sequence). The CDR3 coding sequence is TGCAGTGCTAGAGGGGCCCATAACTATGGCTACACCTTC. This translates into CSARGAHNYGYTF.

This clonotype was found once. This chain connects TRBV20-1 to TRBJ2-1; TRBD1 matches at 10 bases. Gene TRBJ2-5 matches the end of the DNA better, so the J call may be wrong. Germline values: CDR1 DFQATT, CDR2 SNEGSKA (reference sequence). The CDR3 spans 13 residues. This chain's CDR3 is CSARTGGVETQYF. CDR3 in DNA: TGCAGTGCTAGGACAGGGGGCGTGGAGACCCAGTACTTC.

The gene calls are TRBV12-3 or TRBV12-4 and TRBJ2-1; 7 bases fit TRBD2. This CDR3 region has 15 residues. The V segment lost 2 bases and the J segment 3 bases; nucleotides outside the gene matches: 4. Written as DNA, the CDR3 is TGTGCCAGCAGTTTATCGTCTAGCGGCTACAATGAGCAGTTCTTC. It is translated as CASSLSSSGYNEQFF.

This clonotype was found a few times. This chain joins TRBV20-1 and TRBJ1-2, with D possibly TRBD1 on 6 matching bases. V was cut by 5 bases and J by 0 bases, with 10 bases left in between. The V gene's germline CDR1 is DFQATT and CDR2 SNEGSKA (reference sequence). This CDR3 has 13 residues. The CDR3 protein is CSADRSSNYGYTF. CDR3 nucleotide sequence: TGCAGTGCTGACAGGAGTTCTAACTATGGCTACACCTTC.

The chain recombines TRBV20-1 with TRBJ2-7; TRBD2 matches at 12 bases. The CDR3 spans 14 residues. V lost 0 bases, J lost 6 bases, and 3 bases stayed unmatched. Germline loops: CDR1 DFQATT, CDR2 SNEGSKA (reference sequence). The CDR3 DNA sequence: TGCAGTGCTAGAGATCCGACTAGCGGGGGCGAGCAGTACTTC. Its protein product is CSARDPTSGGEQYF.

The rearrangement joins TRBV20-1 to TRBJ2-3; 7 bases map to TRBD1. This CDR3 spans 15 amino acids. Unmatched junction bases numbered 15, after V lost 8 bases and J lost 4 bases. Germline V lookup: CDR1 DFQATT, CDR2 SNEGSKA (reference sequence). The CDR3 DNA follows: TGCAGTACCATGGACCAGACAGGGACCGCAGATACGCAGTATTTT. Translation: CSTMDQTGTADTQYF.

V is TRBV19 and J is TRBJ2-2; 8 nucleotides line up with TRBD1. Germline CDR1 LNHDA, CDR2 SQIVND (reference sequence). This CDR3 region has 14 residues. With 7 bases clipped from V and 4 bases from J, the junction kept 5 bases outside the gene matches. The CDR3 here is CASTPGGSTGELFF. DNA for the CDR3: TGTGCCAGTACCCCAGGGGGCAGCACCGGGGAGCTGTTTTTT. Full variable domain (missing parts from reference TRBV19 and TRBJ2-2): DGGITQSPKYLFRKEGQNVTLSCEQNLNHDAMYWYRQDPGQGLRLIYYSQIVNDFQKGDIAEGYSVSREKKESFPLTVTSAQKNPTAFYLCASTPGGSTGELFFGEGSRLTVL.

At least ten counts were recorded for this clonotype. V and J are TRBV4-3 and TRBJ1-5; D is undetermined. The germline V gene has CDR1 LGHNA and CDR2 YSLEER. This CDR3 region has 14 residues. V was clipped by 0 bases and J by 6 bases, with 9 bases between them. This chain's CDR3 is CASSQDEVAQPQHF. The DNA of the CDR3 is TGCGCCAGCAGCCAAGATGAGGTTGCTCAGCCCCAGCATTTT.

This clonotype was detected a few times. V and J are TRBV6-5 and TRBJ2-7; D possibly corresponds to TRBD1 (6 bases). This CDR3 is built from 16 residues. V was pared by 0 bases and J by 2 bases, with 14 bases between. CDR1 is MNHEY and CDR2 is SVGAGI in the germline V gene. CDR3 sequence (DNA): TGTGCCAGCAGTTACTCGATTCGGACAGCCACCTACGAGCAGTACTTC. It specifies CASSYSIRTATYEQYF.

This clonotype came up many times. The gene calls are TRBV28 and TRBJ2-5; 8 bases fit TRBD1. The germline V gene has CDR1 MDHEN and CDR2 SYDVKM. J was trimmed by 4 bases and V by 6 bases; bases with no gene match: 4. The CDR3 has 13 residues. CDR3 loop: CASRPQGAETQYF. DNA of the CDR3: TGTGCCAGCAGACCTCAGGGGGCAGAGACCCAGTACTTC.

The gene calls are TRBV7-8 and TRBJ1-4; D possibly corresponds to TRBD1 (5 bases). The CDR3 consists of 13 residues. Germline CDR1 SGHVS, CDR2 FQNEAQ. Between the trimmed V and J ends, which lost 5 bases and 4 bases, there was a span of 8 bases. CDR3 bases: TGTGCCAGCAGCGGGGCACTTAATGAAAAACTGTTTTTT. It specifies CASSGALNEKLFF.

This rearrangement joins TRBV20-1 to TRBJ2-1; 8 bases are shared with TRBD2. With 3 bases clipped from V and 5 bases from J, the junction kept 12 bases outside the gene matches. From germline, CDR1 is DFQATT and CDR2 SNEGSKA (reference sequence). This CDR3 contains 16 residues. The CDR3 DNA sequence: TGCAGTGCTAGTTACCCTCTCGGGGGGGCTGACAATGAGCAGTTCTTC. It is translated as CSASYPLGGADNEQFF.

The CDR3 bases are TGTGCCAGCAGTCCGACAGGGACGCAAGCGCCCCAGCATTTT. It yields the protein CASSPTGTQAPQHF. The chain is built from TRBV6-1 and TRBJ1-5, with 7 bases fitting TRBD1. J lost 9 bases, V lost 5 bases, and 10 bases had no gene match. The CDR3 totals 14 residues. CDR1 MNHNS and CDR2 SASEGT come from the germline V gene.

The rearrangement links TRBV28 to TRBJ2-5, with a weak D call TRBD2 (6 bases). CDR3 length: 16 amino acids. CDR1 is MDHEN and CDR2 is SYDVKM in the germline V gene. V was cut by 3 bases and J by 13 bases, with 27 bases left in between. The CDR3 DNA follows: TGTGCCAGCAGTTTCAGACCCGCCGGGGGAGTGTACGAGCGGTACTTC. Translation: CASSFRPAGGVYERYF.

In its sample, this clonotype was seen a few times. The rearrangement joins TRBV12-3 or TRBV12-4 to TRBJ2-5, with 9 bases identical to TRBD1. J was trimmed by 9 bases and V by 8 bases; bases with no gene match: 7. The CDR3 is made up of 12 amino acids. The DNA for the CDR3 is TGTGCCAGCGCTAGACAGGGGGAGCCCCAGTACTTC. It is translated as CASARQGEPQYF.

The rearrangement links TRBV20-1 to TRBJ2-7; possibly TRBD1 for D (6 bases). The length of the CDR3 is 13 residues. From germline, CDR1 is DFQATT and CDR2 SNEGSKA (reference sequence). V lost 6 bases and J lost 0, with 12 bases in between. The CDR3 DNA reads as TGCAGTGCCTCAACAGGGAACTCCTACGAGCAGTACTTC. This codes for CSASTGNSYEQYF.

This chain links TRBV10-3 with TRBJ2-2, with TRBD2 as a possible D gene (6 bases). The CDR3 is 14 residues long. Trimming stripped 2 bases from V and 6 bases from J, with 10 bases between. The V gene's germline CDR1 is ENHRY and CDR2 SYGVKD. DNA for the CDR3: TGTGCCATCAGTGAGGACCGCGGGGCCGGGGAGCTGTTTTTT. This encodes CAISEDRGAGELFF.

V usage is TRBV10-3 and J usage is TRBJ2-1, with 7 bases identical to TRBD2. CDR3 size: 15 residues. CDR1 is ENHRY and CDR2 is SYGVKD in the germline V gene. J was trimmed by 2 bases and V by 2 bases; bases with no gene match: 3. For the CDR3, the DNA is TGTGCCATCAGTGAGGGACTAGAGGCCTACAATGAGCAGTTCTTC. Encoded protein: CAISEGLEAYNEQFF.

The chain joins TRBV10-1 to TRBJ2-1; 7 positions match TRBD1. V dropped 2 bases and J dropped 9; count of bases not matched to a gene: 4. Germline values: CDR1 WNHNN, CDR2 SYGVQD (reference sequence). The CDR3 loop spans 13 amino acids. The CDR3 sequence is CASSEKTGAEQFF. For the CDR3, the DNA is TGCGCCAGCAGTGAGAAAACAGGGGCTGAGCAGTTCTTC.

The rearrangement joins TRBV5-5 to TRBJ2-7, with 7 bases matching TRBD1. The CDR3 runs 15 residues. Germline CDR1 SGHKS, CDR2 YYEKEE (reference sequence). Trimming took 4 bases from V and 7 from J; bases not matched to a gene: 14. This CDR3 is CASSPTPGTEYEQYF. DNA for the CDR3: TGTGCCAGCAGCCCTACCCCCGGGACAGAATATGAGCAGTACTTC.

In this sample, this clonotype turned up a few times. The rearrangement joins TRBV20-1 to TRBJ2-3, with D perhaps matching TRBD2 (6 bases). Looked up from germline, CDR1 is DFQATT and CDR2 is SNEGSKA (reference sequence). Between the trimmed V and J ends, which lost 6 bases and 5 bases, there was a span of 9 bases. This CDR3 has 11 amino acids. The CDR3 loop reads CSASEGDTQYF. Here the CDR3 DNA reads TGCAGTGCCTCGGAGGGAGATACGCAGTATTTT.

This clonotype was counted at least ten times. The chain carries TRBV5-5 and TRBJ2-3; tentative D call: TRBD2 (5 bases). Trimming cost V 0 bases and J 5 bases, with 10 bases left between them. The CDR3 contains 14 residues. Germline CDR1 is SGHKS and CDR2 is YYEKEE (reference sequence). Here the CDR3 reads CASSLGGLGDTQYF. The CDR3 coding sequence is TGTGCCAGCAGCTTGGGAGGGCTTGGAGATACGCAGTATTTT.

This clonotype was picked up a small number of times. The chain carries TRBV3-1 and TRBJ1-1, with TRBD1 matching over 11 bases. There are 15 residues in the CDR3. Germline V gene sequence: CDR1 LGHDT, CDR2 YNNKEL (reference sequence). The junction had 2 bases not matched to a gene; V was cut back by 1 base and J by 4 bases. The CDR3: CASSQGTGGITEAFF. The CDR3 DNA is TGTGCCAGCAGCCAAGGGACAGGGGGCATCACTGAAGCTTTCTTT.

Only a few counts were recorded for this clonotype. This chain joins TRBV29-1 and TRBJ2-5, with D unclear. The J call could be wrong; TRBJ2-7 is a better fit for the DNA end. Germline V gene data show CDR1 as SQVTM and CDR2 as ANQGSEA. The CDR3 is 11 amino acids. The CDR3 DNA reads as TGCAGCGTTGTTTGGGGTACCGAGCAGTACTTC. Protein sequence: CSVVWGTEQYF.

The gene calls are TRBV7-8 and TRBJ2-7, with 12 bases matching TRBD2. Germline CDR1 SGHVS, CDR2 FQNEAQ. The CDR3 consists of 19 residues. The trim removed 1 base at V and 0 bases at J, leaving 10 bases unmatched. The CDR3 DNA is TGTGCCAGCAGCTTAGAGTCTAGCGGGAGGGCCGAGAGCTCCTACGAGCAGTACTTC. It yields the protein CASSLESSGRAESSYEQYF.

The gene calls are TRBV20-1 and TRBJ2-5, with 8 bases that match TRBD2. The DNA end is more similar to TRBJ2-1, so the J call may be wrong. Germline assignment: CDR1 DFQATT and CDR2 SNEGSKA (reference sequence). This CDR3 is built from 14 residues. The CDR3 here is CSALSGGGGGEQFF. CDR3 nucleotides: TGCAGTGCTCTCTCCGGGGGGGGAGGGGGTGAGCAGTTCTTC.